This TCR beta chain was captured by sequencing in a study of blood T cell repertoires in COVID-19. On the study more broadly: Spain, Italy and the United States supplied samples that represented acute and convalescent COVID-19. T cells, B-cell-depleted T cells, or PBMCs provided the cDNA or gDNA that served as material.

The CDR3 covers 17 residues. V lost 4 bases and J lost 7; bases outside the gene matches: 9. Germline V gives CDR1 MNHEY, CDR2 SVGEGT. Source study methods: Amplification from reference gene primers served as the basis for estimated nucleated cell counts. Using immunoSEQ multiplex PCR, the repertoire was profiled, and TCRdb retains in-frame clones only, with some absent. The V and J calls and the clone size are those of that table, but D and trimming were determined from the DNA. The sample yields some 220,000 clones, about three quarters seen once. The specimen sequenced was peripheral blood. The clonotype comes from a woman in her sixties or seventies with acute or convalescent COVID-19. The chain employs TRBV6-2 or TRBV6-3 and TRBJ2-1, with 14 bases that match TRBD2. DNA for the CDR3: TGTGCCAGCAGTTTGACTAGCGGGGGGGCACTGAGGAATGAGCAGTTCTTC. Translated, it gives CASSLTSGGALRNEQFF.